These 18 T cell receptor beta chains were all obtained from the same sample, sequenced in a study of T cell responses to AZD1222 COVID-19 vaccine. TCRdb keeps only in-frame clones here, not all; method: immunoSEQ multiplex PCR. The table shows about 120,000 clones, with 80% to 90% occurring only once. Material: peripheral blood, obtained on day 0 of MenACWY control vaccination. These receptors were collected from an adult in good health.

The chain has TRBV19 and TRBJ1-5; no clear D. The CDR3 consists of 14 residues. Trimming left V 1 base short and J 4 bases short, with 8 bases between. Germline V gene lookup returns CDR1 LNHDA and CDR2 SQIVND (reference sequence). DNA of the CDR3: TGTGCCAGTAGTATAGCCAAAACAAATCAGCCCCAGCATTTT. Translated, it gives CASSIAKTNQPQHF.

The rearrangement links TRBV29-1 to TRBJ1-1; D is perhaps TRBD1 (5 bases). Trimming cost V 4 bases and J 0 bases, with 12 bases left between them. The CDR3 covers 14 residues. From germline, CDR1 is SQVTM and CDR2 ANQGSEA. The CDR3 sequence is CSVVPGEMNTEAFF. The CDR3 bases are TGCAGCGTTGTTCCGGGGGAGATGAACACTGAAGCTTTCTTT.

The chain carries TRBV28 and TRBJ1-6; perhaps TRBD1 as D (5 bases). This CDR3 is 13 amino acids long. Trimming stripped 6 bases from V and 7 bases from J, with 10 bases between. Germline lookup yields CDR1 MDHEN and CDR2 SYDVKM. The CDR3 reads CASRLDRNSPLHF. DNA of the CDR3: TGTGCCAGCAGACTCGACAGAAATTCACCCCTCCACTTT. Together with reference TRBV28 and TRBJ1-6, the CDR3 gives the full variable domain: DVKVTQSSRYLVKRTGEKVFLECVQDMDHENMFWYRQDPGLGLRLIYFSYDVKMKEKGDIPEGYSVSREKKERFSLILESASTNQTSMYLCASRLDRNSPLHFGNGTRLTVT.

The chain uses TRBV29-1 and TRBJ2-7, with D perhaps matching TRBD1 (5 bases). The CDR3 is made up of 15 amino acids. The germline V gene encodes CDR1 SQVTM and CDR2 ANQGSEA. The V end was cut by 5 bases, the J end by 2 bases, with 19 bases between. The CDR3 nucleotides are TGCAGCGTTTGGGGCCCAGGGTCGCTAGCCTACGAGCAGTACTTC. Protein sequence: CSVWGPGSLAYEQYF.

The chain joins TRBV9 to TRBJ2-1, with 8 nucleotides matching TRBD1. The CDR3 spans 15 residues. Germline CDR1 SGDLS, CDR2 YYNGEE. Losses at the gene ends were 4 bases for V and 3 bases for J; bases not matched to a gene: 6. The CDR3 protein is CASSPAGGNYNEQFF. DNA for the CDR3: TGTGCCAGCAGCCCCGCAGGGGGCAACTACAATGAGCAGTTCTTC.

The chain links TRBV6-1 to TRBJ2-7, with D perhaps matching TRBD1 or TRBD2 (5 bases each). The CDR3 extends over 14 amino acids. Germline CDR1 is MNHNS and CDR2 is SASEGT. V was cut by 3 bases and J by 4 bases, with 13 bases left in between. Written as DNA, the CDR3 is TGTGCCAGCAGTGACGAGGGACCCACTTACGAGCAGTACTTC. This gives the protein CASSDEGPTYEQYF.

The rearrangement uses TRBV5-6 and TRBJ1-2, with D uncertain. The length of the CDR3 is 11 residues. Trimming removed 4 bases at V and 14 bases at J, with 15 bases between. Germline CDR1 is SGHDT and CDR2 is YYEEEE. CDR3 in DNA: TGTGCCAGCAGCATTGACACCGCTAGGACCTTC. Translated: CASSIDTARTF.

The V gene is TRBV3-1 (or the pseudogene TRBV3-2), the J gene TRBJ2-3, with TRBD1 matching 8 bases. The length of the CDR3 is 16 residues. Germline V gene lookup returns CDR1 LGHDT and CDR2 YNNKEL (reference sequence). The ends lost 1 base at V and 1 base at J; junction bases unmatched: 4. The CDR3 region has the DNA TGTGCCAGCAGCCAAGGACAGGGGTCTGGCACAGATACGCAGTATTTT. Translating it yields CASSQGQGSGTDTQYF.

The rearrangement joins TRBV19 to TRBJ1-6; unclear D gene. V was trimmed by 3 bases and J by 9 bases, leaving 6 bases between them. The germline CDR1 and CDR2 sequences are LNHDA and SQIVND (reference sequence). The CDR3 is 12 amino acids. Here the CDR3 DNA reads TGTGCCAGTAGTATGGTGGGTTCACCCCTCCACTTT. Translation gives CASSMVGSPLHF.

J is TRBJ1-2 and V is TRBV7-9, with D perhaps TRBD1 (6 bases). V gave up 0 bases and J gave up 7 bases, with 18 bases separating them. CDR3 length: 16 amino acids. Germline V gene data show CDR1 as SEHNR and CDR2 as FQNEAQ (reference sequence). In nucleotides, the CDR3 is TGTGCCAGCAGCTTAGCGCTAAGTGGGGGGCCAGGTGGCTACACCTTC. Its protein product is CASSLALSGGPGGYTF.

This clone was recorded a few times. The chain is built from TRBV18 and TRBJ1-6; no clear D. V lost 0 bases to trimming and J lost 0 bases, with 6 bases between them. Per the germline V gene, CDR1 is KGHSH and CDR2 is LQKENI. The CDR3 has 16 amino acids. The CDR3 DNA reads TGTGCCAGCTCACCACCGGAGAGCTCCTATAATTCACCCCTCCACTTT. It translates to CASSPPESSYNSPLHF. Based on the CDR3 plus reference TRBV18 and TRBJ1-6, the full variable domain is NAGVMQNPRHLVRRRGQEARLRCSPMKGHSHVYWYRQLPEEGLKFMVYLQKENIIDESGMPKERFSAEFPKEGPSILRIQQVVRGDSAAYFCASSPPESSYNSPLHFGNGTRLTVT.

The V call is TRBV29-1, the J call TRBJ1-1; TRBD1 matches 7 bases. The CDR3 totals 13 residues. Germline-derived CDR1 and CDR2 are SQVTM and ANQGSEA. The V segment lost 7 bases and the J segment 0 bases; nucleotides outside the gene matches: 5. This chain's CDR3 is CSAGDSLNTEAFF. CDR3 sequence (DNA): TGCAGCGCCGGGGACAGTCTGAACACTGAAGCTTTCTTT.

V is TRBV19 and J is TRBJ2-3; a weak D match, TRBD2 (6 bases). The germline V gene has CDR1 LNHDA and CDR2 SQIVND (reference sequence). Deletions cut 4 bases from V and 4 bases from J, with 9 bases between. The CDR3 length is 13 residues. The CDR3 DNA sequence: TGTGCCAGTAGTACTAGCGTTGCAGATACGCAGTATTTT. This sequence encodes CASSTSVADTQYF.

CDR3 nucleotide sequence: TGTGCCAGCTCACCAAGCGAGGGGCCGTACGAGCAGTACTTC. This encodes CASSPSEGPYEQYF. The genes are TRBV18 and TRBJ2-7, with D perhaps being TRBD1 or TRBD2 (5 bases each). Between the trimmed V and J ends, which lost 2 bases and 4 bases, there was a span of 12 bases. The germline V gene encodes CDR1 KGHSH and CDR2 LQKENI. The CDR3 length is 14 residues.

The rearrangement joins TRBV15 to TRBJ1-6; TRBD1 might be the D (5 bases). Per the germline V gene, CDR1 is LNHNV and CDR2 is YYDKDF (reference sequence). The V gene lost 1 base and the J gene lost 6 bases, with 19 bases spanning the gap. The CDR3 sequence is 18 residues long. The DNA of the CDR3 is TGTGCCACCAGCAGAGCCCTACCGTTGGGACCTCCTAATTCACCCCTCCACTTT. Its protein is CATSRALPLGPPNSPLHF. The whole variable domain, filled in from reference TRBV15 and TRBJ1-6, reads DAMVIQNPRYQVTQFGKPVTLSCSQTLNHNVMYWYQQKSSQAPKLLFHYYDKDFNNEADTPDNFQSRRPNTSFCFLDIRSPGLGDTAMYLCATSRALPLGPPNSPLHFGNGTRLTVT.

J is TRBJ2-2 and V is TRBV4-3; D is undetermined. The CDR3 loop spans 12 amino acids. CDR1 and CDR2 (germline): LGHNA, YSLEER. V dropped 5 bases and J dropped 8 bases, with 9 bases sitting between them. CDR3 coding DNA: TGCGCCAGCAGCGCAGAAGGGGGGGAGCTGTTTTTT. Protein: CASSAEGGELFF.

This clone came up a few times. The chain combines TRBV28 with TRBJ1-2, with TRBD1 matching over 8 bases. CDR3 length: 17 residues. CDR1 is MDHEN and CDR2 is SYDVKM in the germline V gene. Unmatched junction bases numbered 13, after V lost 5 bases and J lost 2 bases. CDR3 nucleotide sequence: TGTGCCAGCAGTACCGCAAGGACAGGGAACCGGAACTATGGCTACACCTTC. Its protein product is CASSTARTGNRNYGYTF.

The gene calls are TRBV5-1 and TRBJ2-7; D gene ambiguous. The CDR3 loop spans 13 amino acids. Germline V gene lookup returns CDR1 SGHRS and CDR2 YFSETQ. V was cut by 0 bases and J by 5 bases, with 9 bases left in between. CDR3 nucleotides: TGCGCCAGCAGCTTGGGGGCCGTCGACGAGCAGTACTTC. Residues: CASSLGAVDEQYF.